This is a list of T cell receptor beta chains from one sample in a study of memory CD4+ T cells and cytomegalovirus serostatus. The data were produced by immunoSEQ multiplex PCR, yet TCRdb's version contains in-frame clones alone and is incomplete. Among about 75,000 clones listed, around four fifths were seen once. Source material: memory CD4+ T cells from blood. These receptors originate from an adult in good health and CMV-seropositive. Each CDR3 is given with its conserved first and last residue. D genes are given only for firm matches. Not every row has a clone size; where given, it reads once, few, many or a size class.

v_call: TRBV5-1
j_call: TRBJ2-5
d_call: TRBD2
clone_size: .
cdr3_nt: TGCGCCAGCAGCTTGTCTTGGGTAGCGGGGGGCCAAGAGACCCAGTACTTC
cdr3_aa: CASSLSWVAGGQETQYF

v_call: TRBV5-1
j_call: TRBJ2-1
d_call: .
clone_size: .
cdr3_nt: TGCGCCAGCAGTGGCACAGGGTACGGTGAGCAGTTCTTC
cdr3_aa: CASSGTGYGEQFF

v_call: TRBV4-3
j_call: TRBJ1-2
d_call: .
clone_size: .
cdr3_nt: TGCGCCAGCAGCCCCGAGGGGGGTTTTGGCTATGGCTACACCTTC
cdr3_aa: CASSPEGGFGYGYTF

v_call: TRBV6-1
j_call: TRBJ1-6
d_call: .
clone_size: .
cdr3_nt: TGTGCCAGCAGTGACGGGGTCGGGGACTCACCCCTCCACTTT
cdr3_aa: CASSDGVGDSPLHF

v_call: TRBV4-2
j_call: TRBJ2-3
d_call: TRBD2
clone_size: .
cdr3_nt: TGTGCCAGCAGCCCGAGGCGGGAGCCAGGGTTGTTCACAGATACGCAGTATTTT
cdr3_aa: CASSPRREPGLFTDTQYF

v_call: TRBV19
j_call: TRBJ2-1
d_call: TRBD2
clone_size: .
cdr3_nt: TGTGCCAGTAGGGGTACCAGGACTAGCGACTACAATGAGCAGTTCTTC
cdr3_aa: CASRGTRTSDYNEQFF

v_call: TRBV19
j_call: TRBJ1-1
d_call: .
clone_size: medium-sized
cdr3_nt: TGTGCCAGTAGTATTGTGGTGGACACTGAAGCTTTCTTT
cdr3_aa: CASSIVVDTEAFF

v_call: TRBV7-2
j_call: TRBJ2-2
d_call: TRBD2
clone_size: .
cdr3_nt: TGTGCCAGCAGCCCGATAGCGGGGGGGATAGGGGAGCTGTTTTTT
cdr3_aa: CASSPIAGGIGELFF

v_call: TRBV29-1
j_call: TRBJ2-3
d_call: TRBD2
clone_size: .
cdr3_nt: TGCAGCGTGGGGGGGTACACAGATACGCAGTATTTT
cdr3_aa: CSVGGYTDTQYF

v_call: TRBV6-5
j_call: TRBJ1-1
d_call: TRBD1
clone_size: .
cdr3_nt: TGTGCCAGCAGCCGACAGGGGGTGGACACTGAAGCTTTCTTT
cdr3_aa: CASSRQGVDTEAFF

v_call: TRBV6-6
j_call: TRBJ1-2
d_call: TRBD1
clone_size: .
cdr3_nt: TGTGCCAGCTCGGGACAGGGTGGGCGATATGGCTACACCTTC
cdr3_aa: CASSGQGGRYGYTF

v_call: TRBV4-3
j_call: TRBJ1-2
d_call: .
clone_size: few
cdr3_nt: TGCGCCAGCAGCCAAGTTTTGCGGGGGCCTGGGCTCTATGGCTACACCTTC
cdr3_aa: CASSQVLRGPGLYGYTF

v_call: TRBV29-1
j_call: TRBJ1-1
d_call: .
clone_size: few
cdr3_nt: TGCAGCGTCCACTCCGCACGGGGGACTGAAGCTTTCTTT
cdr3_aa: CSVHSARGTEAFF

v_call: TRBV18
j_call: TRBJ1-4
d_call: .
clone_size: .
cdr3_nt: TGTGCCACCTTGGACGGTGGAGGAGAAAAACTGTTTTTT
cdr3_aa: CATLDGGGEKLFF

v_call: TRBV27
j_call: TRBJ2-2
d_call: .
clone_size: .
cdr3_nt: TGTGCCAGCAGACCATACGACAGGAAAGACACCGGGGAGCTGTTTTTT
cdr3_aa: CASRPYDRKDTGELFF

v_call: TRBV10-1
j_call: TRBJ1-5
d_call: .
clone_size: .
cdr3_nt: TGCGCCAGCACGGGCCCGGCGGATCAGCCCCAGCATTTT
cdr3_aa: CASTGPADQPQHF

v_call: TRBV18
j_call: TRBJ2-1
d_call: TRBD2
clone_size: once
cdr3_nt: TGTGCCAGCTCCCCCAACTGGGGCAGCGGGGATGAGCAGTTCTTC
cdr3_aa: CASSPNWGSGDEQFF

v_call: TRBV11-2
j_call: TRBJ2-2
d_call: TRBD1
clone_size: .
cdr3_nt: TGTGCCAGCAGCTTATGGACAGGGCCCACCGGGGAGCTGTTTTTT
cdr3_aa: CASSLWTGPTGELFF

v_call: TRBV2
j_call: TRBJ2-1
d_call: .
clone_size: .
cdr3_nt: TGTGCCAGCAGTGAAGTCAGATTGACTTTGTACAATGAGCAGTTCTTC
cdr3_aa: CASSEVRLTLYNEQFF

v_call: TRBV27
j_call: TRBJ1-2
d_call: .
clone_size: .
cdr3_nt: TGTGCCAGCAGCCCCTATTGGGGAAGGTATGGCTACACCTTC
cdr3_aa: CASSPYWGRYGYTF

v_call: TRBV11-2
j_call: TRBJ1-1
d_call: TRBD1
clone_size: .
cdr3_nt: TGTGCCAGCACCCTACAGGGGGCCGGCACTGAAGCTTTCTTT
cdr3_aa: CASTLQGAGTEAFF

v_call: TRBV7-2
j_call: TRBJ1-5
d_call: .
clone_size: .
cdr3_nt: TGTGCCAGCAGTCCAGTGAACAATCAGCCCCAGCATTTT
cdr3_aa: CASSPVNNQPQHF

v_call: TRBV10-3
j_call: TRBJ2-7
d_call: TRBD1
clone_size: .
cdr3_nt: TGTGCCACAACCCGGGACAGGGGTACCTACGAGCAGTACTTC
cdr3_aa: CATTRDRGTYEQYF

v_call: TRBV18
j_call: TRBJ1-1
d_call: .
clone_size: .
cdr3_nt: TGTGCCAGCTCACCCGGCGTGGACACTGAAGCTTTCTTT
cdr3_aa: CASSPGVDTEAFF

v_call: TRBV5-8
j_call: TRBJ1-5
d_call: .
clone_size: .
cdr3_nt: TGTGCCAGCAGCTTTAGGGGAGGTCAGCCCCAGCATTTT
cdr3_aa: CASSFRGGQPQHF

v_call: TRBV4-1
j_call: TRBJ1-3
d_call: TRBD1
clone_size: once
cdr3_nt: TGCGCCAGCAGCCCATCAGACAGGGCTGGAAACACCATATATTTT
cdr3_aa: CASSPSDRAGNTIYF

v_call: TRBV4-1
j_call: TRBJ2-1
d_call: .
clone_size: .
cdr3_nt: TGCGCCAGCAGCCAAGCTGGGCAAGCCAATGAGCAGTTCTTC
cdr3_aa: CASSQAGQANEQFF

v_call: TRBV6-5
j_call: TRBJ1-4
d_call: .
clone_size: .
cdr3_nt: TGTGCCAGCATGAGGCGGAGTGTAAATGAAAAACTGTTTTTT
cdr3_aa: CASMRRSVNEKLFF

v_call: TRBV2
j_call: TRBJ1-6
d_call: .
clone_size: .
cdr3_nt: TGTGCCAGCAGTCAAGGGACCTCTAACAATTCACCCCTCCACTTT
cdr3_aa: CASSQGTSNNSPLHF

v_call: TRBV5-6
j_call: TRBJ2-5
d_call: TRBD2
clone_size: .
cdr3_nt: TGTGCCAGCAGCCCTAAGGGTAGCGGGGCCAGGGAGACCCAGTACTTC
cdr3_aa: CASSPKGSGARETQYF